The clone carrying this T cell receptor beta chain appeared a single time. This CDR3 is built from 17 residues. The germline CDR1 and CDR2 sequences are SGDLS and YYNGEE. V dropped 3 bases and J dropped 3; count of bases not matched to a gene: 12. The data derive from a study of technical replicates of blood from a handful of donors. TCRdb keeps only in-frame clones here, not all; method: immunoSEQ multiplex PCR. In the table there are 80,000 or so clones, roughly 95% of which are singletons. Sequenced material: T cells isolated from PBMCs. V is TRBV9 and J is TRBJ1-3; 7 nucleotides match TRBD1. This clonotype was obtained from a human donor in good health. The DNA for the CDR3 is TGTGCCAGCAGCGCCCGGCGGGGACAGATACATGGAAACACCATATATTTT. It encodes CASSARRGQIHGNTIYF.